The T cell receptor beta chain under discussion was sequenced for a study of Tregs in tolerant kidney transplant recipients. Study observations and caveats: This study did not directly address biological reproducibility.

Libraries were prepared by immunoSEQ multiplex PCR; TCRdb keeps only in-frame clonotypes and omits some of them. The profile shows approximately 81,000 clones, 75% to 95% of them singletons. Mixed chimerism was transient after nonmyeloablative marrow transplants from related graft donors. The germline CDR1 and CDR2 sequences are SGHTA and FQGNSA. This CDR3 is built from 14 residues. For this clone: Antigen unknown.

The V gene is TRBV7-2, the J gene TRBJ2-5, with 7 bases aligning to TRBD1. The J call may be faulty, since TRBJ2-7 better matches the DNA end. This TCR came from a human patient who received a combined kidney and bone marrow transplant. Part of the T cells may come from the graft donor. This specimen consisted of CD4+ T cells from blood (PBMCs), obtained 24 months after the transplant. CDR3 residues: CASSWTGGSYEQYF. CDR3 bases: TGTGCCAGCAGCTGGACAGGAGGCTCCTACGAGCAGTACTTC.